This T cell receptor (beta chain) was sequenced during a study of OX40 agonist ivuxolimab in advanced cancers. Study-level findings and limits: Fewer expanded clones were found on average in CD4+ than in CD8+ T cells.

Unmatched junction bases numbered 7, after V lost 2 bases and J lost 5 bases. CDR1 is SGHNT and CDR2 is YYREEE in the germline V gene (reference sequence). The CDR3 is 14 amino acids. The data were produced by immunoSEQ multiplex PCR, yet TCRdb's version contains in-frame clones alone and is incomplete. The table shows around 50,000 clones, with approximately 86% occurring only once. Points on this clone: The antigen remains undetermined.

Sequenced material: CD4+ or CD8+ T cells sorted from blood, taken in a trial of the OX40 agonist ivuxolimab. This receptor was identified in an adult with an advanced solid tumor such as melanoma, head and neck, liver or kidney cancer. The V gene is TRBV5-4, the J gene TRBJ2-7; 7 bases match TRBD2. The CDR3 region has the DNA TGTGCCAGCAGCTTCGGGCAAGCGGGGAACGAGCAGTACTTC. It specifies CASSFGQAGNEQYF.